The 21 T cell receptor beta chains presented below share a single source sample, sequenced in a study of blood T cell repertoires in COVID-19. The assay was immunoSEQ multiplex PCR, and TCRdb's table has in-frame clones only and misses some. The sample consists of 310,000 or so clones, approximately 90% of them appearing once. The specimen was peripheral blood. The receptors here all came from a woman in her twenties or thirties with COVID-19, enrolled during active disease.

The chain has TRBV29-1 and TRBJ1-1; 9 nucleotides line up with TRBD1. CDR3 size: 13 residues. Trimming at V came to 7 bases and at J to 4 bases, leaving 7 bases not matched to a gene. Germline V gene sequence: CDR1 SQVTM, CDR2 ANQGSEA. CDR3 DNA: TGCAGCGGGGACAGGGAGGGATCCACTGAAGCTTTCTTT. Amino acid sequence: CSGDREGSTEAFF.

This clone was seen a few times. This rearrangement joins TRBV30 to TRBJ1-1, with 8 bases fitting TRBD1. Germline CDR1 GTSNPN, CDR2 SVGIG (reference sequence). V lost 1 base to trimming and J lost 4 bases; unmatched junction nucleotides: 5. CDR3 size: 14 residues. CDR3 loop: CAWSADRVATEAFF. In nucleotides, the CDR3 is TGTGCCTGGAGTGCGGACAGGGTCGCCACTGAAGCTTTCTTT.

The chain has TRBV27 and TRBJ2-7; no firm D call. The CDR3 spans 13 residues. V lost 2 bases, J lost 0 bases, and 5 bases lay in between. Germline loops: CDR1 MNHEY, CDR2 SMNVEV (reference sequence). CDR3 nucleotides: TGTGCCAGCAGTTTAGCAGGCTCCTACGAGCAGTACTTC. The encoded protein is CASSLAGSYEQYF.

The CDR3 protein is CASSPSSRTQYF. CDR3 DNA sequence: TGTGCCAGCAGCCCTAGCTCGCGGACCCAGTACTTC. V is TRBV12-3 or TRBV12-4 and J is TRBJ2-5; D possibly corresponds to TRBD2 (5 bases). CDR3 length: 12 residues. The germline V and J ends were trimmed by 6 bases and 7 bases, with 12 bases remaining between them.

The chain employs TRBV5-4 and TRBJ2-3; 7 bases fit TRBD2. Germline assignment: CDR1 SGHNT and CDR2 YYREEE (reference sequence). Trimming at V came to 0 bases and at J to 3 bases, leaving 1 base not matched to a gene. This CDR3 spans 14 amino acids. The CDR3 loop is CASSLGGSTDTQYF. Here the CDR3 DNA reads TGTGCCAGCAGCTTGGGCGGGAGTACAGATACGCAGTATTTT.

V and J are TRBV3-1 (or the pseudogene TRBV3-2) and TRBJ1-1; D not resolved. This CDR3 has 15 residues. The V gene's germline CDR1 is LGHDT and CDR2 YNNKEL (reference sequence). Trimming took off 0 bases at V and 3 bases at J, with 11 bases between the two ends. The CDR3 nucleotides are TGTGCCAGCAGCCAAGATTTCCGAACAGACACTGAAGCTTTCTTT. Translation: CASSQDFRTDTEAFF.

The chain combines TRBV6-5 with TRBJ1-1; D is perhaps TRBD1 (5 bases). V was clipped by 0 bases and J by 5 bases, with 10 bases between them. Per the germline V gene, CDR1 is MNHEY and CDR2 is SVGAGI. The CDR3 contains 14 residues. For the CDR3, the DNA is TGTGCCAGCAGTTACTCGTTGGGGGGGACTGAAGCTTTCTTT. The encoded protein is CASSYSLGGTEAFF.

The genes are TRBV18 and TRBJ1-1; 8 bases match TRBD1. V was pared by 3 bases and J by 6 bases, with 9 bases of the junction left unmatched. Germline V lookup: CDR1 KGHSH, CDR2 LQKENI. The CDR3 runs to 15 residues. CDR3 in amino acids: CASSPIQGGSSEAFF. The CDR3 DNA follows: TGTGCCAGCTCACCCATACAGGGGGGTTCCTCTGAAGCTTTCTTT.

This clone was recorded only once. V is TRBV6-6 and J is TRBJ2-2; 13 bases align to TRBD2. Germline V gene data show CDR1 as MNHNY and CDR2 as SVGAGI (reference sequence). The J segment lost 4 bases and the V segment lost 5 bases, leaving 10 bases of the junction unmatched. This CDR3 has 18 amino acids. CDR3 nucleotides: TGTGCCAGCAGTCGGGGACTAGCGGGAACCTCCTTCACCGGGGAGCTGTTTTTT. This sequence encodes CASSRGLAGTSFTGELFF.

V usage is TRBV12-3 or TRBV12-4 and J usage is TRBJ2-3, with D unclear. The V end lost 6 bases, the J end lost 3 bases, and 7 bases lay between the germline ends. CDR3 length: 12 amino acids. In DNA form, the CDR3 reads TGTGCCAGCAGCTTTTCTACAGATACGCAGTATTTT. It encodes CASSFSTDTQYF.

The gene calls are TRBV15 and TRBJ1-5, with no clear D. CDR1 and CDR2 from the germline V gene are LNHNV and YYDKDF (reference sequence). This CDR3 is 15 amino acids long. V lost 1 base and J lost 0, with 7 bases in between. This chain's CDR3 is CATSRVTYSNQPQHF. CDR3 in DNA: TGTGCCACCAGCAGAGTGACATATAGCAATCAGCCCCAGCATTTT.

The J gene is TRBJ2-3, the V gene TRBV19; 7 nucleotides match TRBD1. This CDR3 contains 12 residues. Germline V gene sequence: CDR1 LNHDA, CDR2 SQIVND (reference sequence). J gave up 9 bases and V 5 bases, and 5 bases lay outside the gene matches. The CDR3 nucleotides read TGTGCCAGTAGTCTTGACAGGGTGACGCAGTATTTT. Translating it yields CASSLDRVTQYF.

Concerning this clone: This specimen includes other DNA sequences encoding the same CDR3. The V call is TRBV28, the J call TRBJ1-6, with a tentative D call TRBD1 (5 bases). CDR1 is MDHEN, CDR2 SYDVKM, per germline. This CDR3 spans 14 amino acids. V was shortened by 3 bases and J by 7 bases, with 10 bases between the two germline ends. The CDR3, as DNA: TGTGCCAGCAGTTTGGGGCAGGAGAATTCACCCCTCCACTTT. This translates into CASSLGQENSPLHF. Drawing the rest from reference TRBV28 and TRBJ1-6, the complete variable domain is DVKVTQSSRYLVKRTGEKVFLECVQDMDHENMFWYRQDPGLGLRLIYFSYDVKMKEKGDIPEGYSVSREKKERFSLILESASTNQTSMYLCASSLGQENSPLHFGNGTRLTVT.

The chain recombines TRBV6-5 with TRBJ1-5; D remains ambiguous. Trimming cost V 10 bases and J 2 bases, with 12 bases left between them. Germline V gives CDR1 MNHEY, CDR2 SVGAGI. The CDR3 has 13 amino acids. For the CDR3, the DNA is TGTGCCACCGCGTATCGGGGCAATCAGCCCCAGCATTTT. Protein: CATAYRGNQPQHF.

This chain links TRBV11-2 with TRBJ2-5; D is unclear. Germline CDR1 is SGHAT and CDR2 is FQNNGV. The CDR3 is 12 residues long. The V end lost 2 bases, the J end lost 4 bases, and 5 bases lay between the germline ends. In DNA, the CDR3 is TGTGCCAGCAGCTTACCCGGAGAGACCCAGTACTTC. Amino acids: CASSLPGETQYF.

The CDR3 reads CAATPDFNTGELFF. The CDR3, as DNA: TGTGCCGCCACCCCAGATTTCAACACCGGGGAGCTGTTTTTT. V and J are TRBV7-9 and TRBJ2-2; no clear D. The V end lost 11 bases, the J end lost 2 bases, and 15 bases lay between the germline ends. The CDR3 totals 14 residues. Germline assignment: CDR1 SEHNR and CDR2 FQNEAQ (reference sequence).

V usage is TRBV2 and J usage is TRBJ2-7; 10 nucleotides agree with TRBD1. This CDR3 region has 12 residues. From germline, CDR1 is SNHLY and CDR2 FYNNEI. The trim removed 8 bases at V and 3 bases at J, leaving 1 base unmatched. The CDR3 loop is CASRDRGYEQYF. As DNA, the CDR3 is TGTGCCAGCCGGGACAGGGGCTACGAGCAGTACTTC.

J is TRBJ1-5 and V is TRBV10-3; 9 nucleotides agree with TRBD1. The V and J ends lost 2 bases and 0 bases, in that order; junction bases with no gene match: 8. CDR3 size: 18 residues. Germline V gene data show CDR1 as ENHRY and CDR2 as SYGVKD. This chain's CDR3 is CAISETWTGDYSNQPQHF. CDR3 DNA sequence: TGTGCCATCAGTGAGACCTGGACAGGGGATTATAGCAATCAGCCCCAGCATTTT.

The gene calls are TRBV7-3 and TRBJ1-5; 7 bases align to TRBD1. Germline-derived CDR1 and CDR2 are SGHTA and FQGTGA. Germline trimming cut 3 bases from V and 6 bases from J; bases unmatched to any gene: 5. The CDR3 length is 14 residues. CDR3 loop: CASSFDRDGQPQHF. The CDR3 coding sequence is TGTGCCAGCAGCTTCGACAGGGATGGTCAGCCCCAGCATTTT. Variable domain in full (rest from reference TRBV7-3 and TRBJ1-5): GAGVSQTPSNKVTEKGKYVELRCDPISGHTALYWYRQSLGQGPEFLIYFQGTGAADDSGLPNDRFFAVRPEGSVSTLKIQRTERGDSAVYLCASSFDRDGQPQHFGDGTRLSIL.

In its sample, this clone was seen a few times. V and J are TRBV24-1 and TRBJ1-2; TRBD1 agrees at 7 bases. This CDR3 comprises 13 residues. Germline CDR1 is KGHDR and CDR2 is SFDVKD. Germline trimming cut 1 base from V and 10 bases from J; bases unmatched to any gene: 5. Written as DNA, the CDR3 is TGTGCCACCAGTGATTTCGACAGGGACCACTACACCTTC. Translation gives CATSDFDRDHYTF.

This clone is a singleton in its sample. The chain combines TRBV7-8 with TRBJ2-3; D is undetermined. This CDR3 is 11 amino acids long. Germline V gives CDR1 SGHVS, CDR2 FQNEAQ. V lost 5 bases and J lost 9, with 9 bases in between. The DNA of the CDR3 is TGTGCCAGCAGCGACTCACCCACGCAGTATTTT. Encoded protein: CASSDSPTQYF. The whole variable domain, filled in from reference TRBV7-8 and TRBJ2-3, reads GAGVSQSPRYKVAKRGQDVALRCDPISGHVSLFWYQQALGQGPEFLTYFQNEAQLDKSGLPSDRFFAERPEGSVSTLKIQRTQQEDSAVYLCASSDSPTQYFGPGTRLTVL.